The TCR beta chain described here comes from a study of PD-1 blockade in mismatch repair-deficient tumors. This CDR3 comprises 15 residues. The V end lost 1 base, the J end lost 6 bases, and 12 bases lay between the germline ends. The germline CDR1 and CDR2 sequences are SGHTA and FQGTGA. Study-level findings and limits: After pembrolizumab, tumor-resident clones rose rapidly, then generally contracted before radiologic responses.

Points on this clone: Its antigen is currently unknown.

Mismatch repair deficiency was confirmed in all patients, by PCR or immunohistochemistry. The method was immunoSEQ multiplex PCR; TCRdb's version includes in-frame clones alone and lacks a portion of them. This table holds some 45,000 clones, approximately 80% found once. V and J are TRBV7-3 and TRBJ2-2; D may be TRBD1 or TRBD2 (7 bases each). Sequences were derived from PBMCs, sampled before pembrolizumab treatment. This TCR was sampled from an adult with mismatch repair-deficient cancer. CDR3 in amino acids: CASSLKGGTAGELFF. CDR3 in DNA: TGTGCCAGCAGCTTAAAGGGGGGGACAGCCGGGGAGCTGTTTTTT.